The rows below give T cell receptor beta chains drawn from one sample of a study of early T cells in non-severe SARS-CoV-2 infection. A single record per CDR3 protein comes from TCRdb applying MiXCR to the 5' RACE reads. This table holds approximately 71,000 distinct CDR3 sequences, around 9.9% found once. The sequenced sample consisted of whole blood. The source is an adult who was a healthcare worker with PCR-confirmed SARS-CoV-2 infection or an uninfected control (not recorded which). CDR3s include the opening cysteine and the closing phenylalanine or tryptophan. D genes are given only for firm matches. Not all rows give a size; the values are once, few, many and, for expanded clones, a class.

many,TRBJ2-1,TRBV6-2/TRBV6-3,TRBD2,CASSYSTREALYNEQFF,TGTGCCAGCAGTTACTCGACGCGGGAGGCCCTATACAATGAGCAGTTCTTC
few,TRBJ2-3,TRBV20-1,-,CSARYRLDTQYF,TGCAGTGCTAGGTACAGGTTGGATACGCAGTATTTT
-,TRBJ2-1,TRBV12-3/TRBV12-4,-,CASTGVRNEQFF,TGTGCCAGCACCGGGGTCCGTAATGAGCAGTTCTTC
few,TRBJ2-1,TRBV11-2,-,CASSLSNGNEQFF,TGTGCCAGCAGCTTGTCGAACGGGAATGAGCAGTTCTTC
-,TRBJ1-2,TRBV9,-,CASSPGNTF,TGTGCCAGCAGCCCCGGGAACACCTTC
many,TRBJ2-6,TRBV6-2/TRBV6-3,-,CASSERQTYSGANVLTF,TGTGCCAGCAGTGAGCGGCAGACCTATAGTGGGGCCAACGTCCTGACTTTC
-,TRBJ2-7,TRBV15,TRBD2,CATSSLAGGSGEQYF,TGTGCCACCAGCAGTCTGGCGGGAGGGTCTGGTGAGCAGTACTTC
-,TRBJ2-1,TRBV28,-,CASRRVSLYNEQFF,TGTGCCAGCAGACGGGTCTCTCTTTACAATGAGCAGTTCTTC
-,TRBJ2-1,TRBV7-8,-,CASSLMTLASLHEQFF,TGTGCCAGCAGCTTAATGACCCTAGCTAGTCTCCATGAGCAGTTCTTC
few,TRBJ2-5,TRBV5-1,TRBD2,CASSSGLAGAQETQYF,TGCGCCAGCAGCTCGGGACTAGCGGGAGCGCAAGAGACCCAGTACTTC
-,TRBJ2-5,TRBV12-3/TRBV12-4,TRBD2,CASNRREAGETQYF,TGTGCCAGCAACAGGCGGGAGGCCGGGGAGACCCAGTACTTC
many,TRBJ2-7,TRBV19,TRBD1,CASSGPGTGDDEQYF,TGTGCCAGTAGTGGCCCCGGGACAGGGGACGACGAGCAGTACTTC
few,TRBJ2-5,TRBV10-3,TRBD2,CAISESVAGGPGTQYF,TGTGCCATCAGTGAGTCTGTGGCGGGGGGCCCTGGGACCCAGTACTTC
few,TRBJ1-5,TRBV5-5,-,CASSLGAVDQPQHF,TGTGCCAGCAGCTTGGGGGCGGTCGATCAGCCCCAGCATTTT
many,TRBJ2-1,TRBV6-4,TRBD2,CASSGQYEREQCEQFF,TGTGCCAGCAGTGGCCAGTACGAGCGGGAGCAATGTGAGCAGTTCTTC
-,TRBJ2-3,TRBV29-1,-,CSVVFSDTQYF,TGCAGCGTTGTTTTCTCAGATACGCAGTATTTT
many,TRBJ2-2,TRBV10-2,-,CASSESRTPVGGELFF,TGCGCCAGCAGTGAGTCGAGGACACCCGTCGGCGGGGAGCTGTTTTTT
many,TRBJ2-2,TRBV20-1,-,CSVTRDRSTGELFF,TGCAGTGTGACTCGGGACCGTAGCACCGGGGAGCTGTTTTTT
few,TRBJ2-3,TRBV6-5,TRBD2,CASSRLAGGPGDTQYF,TGTGCCAGCAGCCGACTAGCGGGAGGGCCAGGGGATACGCAGTATTTT
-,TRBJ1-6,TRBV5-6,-,CASSFRGSYNSPLHF,TGTGCCAGCAGCTTCCGGGGATCCTATAATTCACCCCTCCACTTT
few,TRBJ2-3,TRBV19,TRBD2,CASSTGLGTNTQYF,TGTGCCAGTAGTACGGGACTAGGTACGAATACGCAGTATTTT
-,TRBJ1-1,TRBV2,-,CASSVKRGGTEAFF,TGTGCCAGCTCCGTGAAGAGAGGCGGCACTGAAGCTTTCTTT
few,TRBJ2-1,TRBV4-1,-,CASSQRFSSYNEQFF,TGCGCCAGCAGCCAACGCTTTAGCTCCTACAATGAGCAGTTCTTC
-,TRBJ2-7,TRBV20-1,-,CSARDTSSYEQYF,TGCAGTGCTAGAGATACTAGCTCCTACGAGCAGTACTTC
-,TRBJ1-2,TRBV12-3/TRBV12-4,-,CASSLEGIRLYGYTF,TGTGCCAGCAGTTTAGAAGGGATTCGACTCTATGGCTACACCTTC
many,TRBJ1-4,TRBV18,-,CASSPSDLEGLFF,TGTGCCAGCTCACCTTCTGATTTGGAGGGTCTGTTTTTT
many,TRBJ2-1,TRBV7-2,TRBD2,CASSLVGTRYDEQFF,TGTGCCAGCAGCTTAGTGGGGACTAGGTACGATGAGCAGTTCTTC
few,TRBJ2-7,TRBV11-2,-,CASSLGGVYEQYF,TGTGCCAGCAGCTTAGGCGGAGTGTACGAGCAGTACTTC
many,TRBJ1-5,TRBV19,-,CASRSQGNQPQHF,TGTGCCAGTAGATCCCAGGGTAATCAGCCCCAGCATTTT
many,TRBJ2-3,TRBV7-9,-,CATLPEQYF,TGTGCCACCCTCCCCGAGCAGTATTTT
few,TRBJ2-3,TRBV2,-,CASSPMSWGRGTDTQYF,TGTGCCAGCAGCCCGATGAGTTGGGGTAGGGGCACAGATACGCAGTATTTT
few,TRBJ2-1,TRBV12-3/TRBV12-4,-,CASSSNSPHNEQFF,TGTGCCAGCAGTTCAAACAGCCCCCACAATGAGCAGTTCTTC
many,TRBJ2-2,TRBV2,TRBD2,CASSGTSGNTGELFF,TGTGCCAGCAGTGGGACTAGCGGAAACACCGGGGAGCTGTTTTTT
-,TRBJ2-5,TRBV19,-,CASIGGETQYF,TGTGCCAGTATTGGGGGAGAGACCCAGTACTTC
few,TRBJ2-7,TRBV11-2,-,CASSQPGTRVLQYF,TGTGCCAGCAGCCAACCCGGGACCCGCGTTTTGCAGTACTTC
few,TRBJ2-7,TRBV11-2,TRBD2,CASSPGTSGSYEQYF,TGTGCCAGCAGCCCCGGGACTAGCGGGAGTTACGAGCAGTACTTC
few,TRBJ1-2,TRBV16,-,CASSQSSEGSHGYTF,TGTGCCAGCAGCCAATCTAGTGAGGGGTCCCATGGCTACACCTTC
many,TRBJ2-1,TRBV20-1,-,CSARGDFSVSSYNEQFF,TGCAGTGCTAGGGGGGACTTTTCCGTGAGCTCCTACAATGAGCAGTTCTTC
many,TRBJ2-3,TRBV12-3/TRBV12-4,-,CASSRWTESTDTQYF,TGTGCCAGCAGCCGATGGACAGAGAGCACAGATACGCAGTATTTT
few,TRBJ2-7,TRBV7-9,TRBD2,CASSPIGSLAVYEQYF,TGTGCCAGCAGCCCGATCGGGTCACTAGCGGTCTACGAGCAGTACTTC
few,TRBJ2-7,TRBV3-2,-,CACPKVSQIYEQYF,TGTGCCTGCCCTAAGGTGTCACAGATCTACGAGCAGTACTTC
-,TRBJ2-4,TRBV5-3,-,CARSSGQLRAKNIQYF,TGTGCCAGAAGCTCTGGACAGCTCCGCGCCAAAAACATTCAGTACTTC
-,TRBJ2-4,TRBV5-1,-,CASSSTANLAKNIQYF,TGCGCCAGCAGCTCGACAGCAAATCTAGCCAAAAACATTCAGTACTTC
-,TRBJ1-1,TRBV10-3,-,CAISEWGGGMNTEAFF,TGTGCCATCAGTGAATGGGGCGGAGGCATGAACACTGAAGCTTTCTTT
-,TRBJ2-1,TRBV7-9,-,CASSTLGHEQFF,TGTGCCAGCAGCACCCTAGGCCATGAGCAGTTCTTC
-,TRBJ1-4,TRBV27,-,CASSLSRDGVNEKLFF,TGTGCCAGCAGTTTATCCCGGGACGGGGTTAATGAAAAACTGTTTTTT